Included here is one T cell receptor (beta chain) sequence, with context. The antigen remains undetermined. V lost 2 bases, J lost 4 bases, and 13 bases stayed unmatched. CDR1 is MGHRA and CDR2 is YSYEKL in the germline V gene. The CDR3 covers 17 residues. Clones were sequenced by immunoSEQ multiplex PCR, and TCRdb holds only the in-frame ones, with some missing. The sample yields fewer than 200,000 clones, around 88% seen once. This sample was included in a study of T cell responses to AZD1222 COVID-19 vaccine. Study-level points and caveats: There were vaccine-associated CD4 TCRs across spike, dominant at 160-218 and 743-854. Baseline seropositivity characterized only a handful of AZD1222 recipients. Compared with day 0, the breadth and depth of the Spike-specific TCR repertoire rose significantly after two doses of AZD1222.

The chain is built from TRBV4-1 and TRBJ1-1, with TRBD1 identical over 7 bases. The input for sequencing was peripheral blood, taken 28 days after the second AZD1222 dose. This receptor was identified in an adult who received the AZD1222 COVID-19 vaccine. CDR3 amino acids: CASSQFPTGMVVTEAFF. The CDR3 coding sequence is TGCGCCAGCAGCCAATTTCCGACAGGGATGGTAGTCACTGAAGCTTTCTTT.